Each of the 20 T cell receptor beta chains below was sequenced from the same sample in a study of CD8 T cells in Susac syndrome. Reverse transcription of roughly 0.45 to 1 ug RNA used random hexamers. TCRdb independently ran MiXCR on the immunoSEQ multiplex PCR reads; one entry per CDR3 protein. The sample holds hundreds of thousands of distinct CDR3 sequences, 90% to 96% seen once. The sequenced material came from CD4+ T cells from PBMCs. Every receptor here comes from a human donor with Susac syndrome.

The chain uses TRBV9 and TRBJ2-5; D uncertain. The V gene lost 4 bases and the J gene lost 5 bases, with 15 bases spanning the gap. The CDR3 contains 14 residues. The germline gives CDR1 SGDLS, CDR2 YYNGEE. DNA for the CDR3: TGTGCCAGCAGCTCCGCGGTGGGTGGGGAGACCCAGTACTTC. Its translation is CASSSAVGGETQYF.

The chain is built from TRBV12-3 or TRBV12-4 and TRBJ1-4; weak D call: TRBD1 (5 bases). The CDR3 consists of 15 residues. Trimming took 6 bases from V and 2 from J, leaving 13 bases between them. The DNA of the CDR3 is TGTGCCAGCAGCTATATCAGGGCCACTAATGAAAAACTGTTTTTT. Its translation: CASSYIRATNEKLFF.

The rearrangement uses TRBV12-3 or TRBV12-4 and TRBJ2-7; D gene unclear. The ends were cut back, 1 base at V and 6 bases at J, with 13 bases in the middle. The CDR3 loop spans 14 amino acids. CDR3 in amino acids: CASSLDPPAPEQYF. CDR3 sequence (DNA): TGTGCCAGCAGTTTAGACCCTCCTGCGCCCGAGCAGTACTTC.

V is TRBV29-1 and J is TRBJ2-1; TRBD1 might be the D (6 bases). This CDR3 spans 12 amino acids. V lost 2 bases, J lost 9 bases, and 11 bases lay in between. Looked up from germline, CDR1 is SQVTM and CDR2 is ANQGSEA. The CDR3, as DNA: TGCAGCGTTGAAAGACAGGTTCCTGAGCAGTTCTTC. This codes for CSVERQVPEQFF.

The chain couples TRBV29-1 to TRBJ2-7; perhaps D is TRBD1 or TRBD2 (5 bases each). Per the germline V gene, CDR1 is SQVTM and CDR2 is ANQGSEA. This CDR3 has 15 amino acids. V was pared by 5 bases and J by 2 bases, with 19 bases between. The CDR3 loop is CSVQGPYPGAYEQYF. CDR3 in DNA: TGCAGCGTTCAGGGACCCTATCCCGGCGCCTACGAGCAGTACTTC.

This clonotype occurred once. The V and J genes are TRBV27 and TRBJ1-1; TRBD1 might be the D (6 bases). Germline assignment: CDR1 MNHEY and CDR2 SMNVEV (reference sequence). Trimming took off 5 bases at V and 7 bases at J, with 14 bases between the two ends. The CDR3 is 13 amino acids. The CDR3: CASSVYRVGEAFF. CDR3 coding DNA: TGTGCCAGCAGTGTCTACAGGGTGGGTGAAGCTTTCTTT.

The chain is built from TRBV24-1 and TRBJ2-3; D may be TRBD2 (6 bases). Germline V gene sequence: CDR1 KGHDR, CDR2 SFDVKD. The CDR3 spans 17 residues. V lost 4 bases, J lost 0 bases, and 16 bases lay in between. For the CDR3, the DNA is TGTGCCACCAGTGACTCCGGGACTTCCTCTAGCACAGATACGCAGTATTTT. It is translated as CATSDSGTSSSTDTQYF.

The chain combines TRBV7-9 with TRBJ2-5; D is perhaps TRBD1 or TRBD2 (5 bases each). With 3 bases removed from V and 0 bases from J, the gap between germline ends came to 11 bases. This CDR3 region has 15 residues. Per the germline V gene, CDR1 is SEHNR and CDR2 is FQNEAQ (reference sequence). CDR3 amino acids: CASSLNTGHQETQYF. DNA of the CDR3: TGTGCCAGCAGCTTGAATACGGGACACCAAGAGACCCAGTACTTC.

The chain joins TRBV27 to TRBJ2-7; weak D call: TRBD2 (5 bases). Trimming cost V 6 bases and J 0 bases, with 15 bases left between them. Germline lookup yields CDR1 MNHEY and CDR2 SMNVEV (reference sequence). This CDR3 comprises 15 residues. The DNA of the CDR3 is TGTGCCAGCAGCCCAGGACTCTTCAGCTCCTACGAGCAGTACTTC. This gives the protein CASSPGLFSSYEQYF.

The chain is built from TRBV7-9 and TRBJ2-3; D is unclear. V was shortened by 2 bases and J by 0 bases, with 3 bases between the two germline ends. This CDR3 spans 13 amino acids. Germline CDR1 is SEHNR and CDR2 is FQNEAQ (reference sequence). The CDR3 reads CASSLLSTDTQYF. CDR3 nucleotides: TGTGCCAGCAGCTTATTGAGCACAGATACGCAGTATTTT. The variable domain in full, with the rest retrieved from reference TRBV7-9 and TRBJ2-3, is DTGVSQNPRHKITKRGQNVTFRCDPISEHNRLYWYRQTLGQGPEFLTYFQNEAQLEKSRLLSDRFSAERPKGSFSTLEIQRTEQGDSAMYLCASSLLSTDTQYFGPGTRLTVL.

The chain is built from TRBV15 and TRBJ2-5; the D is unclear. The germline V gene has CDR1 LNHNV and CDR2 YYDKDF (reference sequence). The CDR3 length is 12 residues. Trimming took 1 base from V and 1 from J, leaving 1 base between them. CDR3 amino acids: CATSRGQETQYF. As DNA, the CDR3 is TGTGCCACCAGCAGAGGCCAAGAGACCCAGTACTTC.

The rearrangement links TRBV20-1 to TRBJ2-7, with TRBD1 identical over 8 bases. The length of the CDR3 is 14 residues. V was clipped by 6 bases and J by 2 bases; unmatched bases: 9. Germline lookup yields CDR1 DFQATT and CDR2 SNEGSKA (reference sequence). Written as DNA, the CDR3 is TGCAGTGCCCGAGGGGAGGACAGGGCCTACGAGCAGTACTTC. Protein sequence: CSARGEDRAYEQYF.

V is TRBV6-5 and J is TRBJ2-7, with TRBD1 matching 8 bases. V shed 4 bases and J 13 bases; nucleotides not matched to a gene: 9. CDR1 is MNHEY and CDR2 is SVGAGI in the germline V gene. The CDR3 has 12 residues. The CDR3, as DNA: TGTGCCAGCAGTTCACATGGGGACAGGAATTACTTC. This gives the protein CASSSHGDRNYF.

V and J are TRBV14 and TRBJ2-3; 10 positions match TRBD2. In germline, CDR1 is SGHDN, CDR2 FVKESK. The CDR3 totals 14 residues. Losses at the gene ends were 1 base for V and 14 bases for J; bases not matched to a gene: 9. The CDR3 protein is CASSQVSGRAVWYF. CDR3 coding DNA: TGTGCCAGCAGCCAAGTGAGCGGGAGGGCCGTCTGGTATTTT.

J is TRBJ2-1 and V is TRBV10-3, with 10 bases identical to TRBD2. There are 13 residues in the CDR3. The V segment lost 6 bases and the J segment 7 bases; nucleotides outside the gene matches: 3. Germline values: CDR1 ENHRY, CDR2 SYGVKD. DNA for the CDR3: TGTGCCATCAGGATGACTAGCGGGAATGAGCAGTTCTTC. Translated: CAIRMTSGNEQFF.

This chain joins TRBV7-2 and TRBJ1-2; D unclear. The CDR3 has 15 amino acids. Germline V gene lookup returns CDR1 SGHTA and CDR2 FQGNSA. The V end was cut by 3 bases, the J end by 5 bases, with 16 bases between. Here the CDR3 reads CASSLWTSTGYGYTF. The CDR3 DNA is TGTGCCAGCAGCTTGTGGACCTCCACTGGGTATGGCTACACCTTC.

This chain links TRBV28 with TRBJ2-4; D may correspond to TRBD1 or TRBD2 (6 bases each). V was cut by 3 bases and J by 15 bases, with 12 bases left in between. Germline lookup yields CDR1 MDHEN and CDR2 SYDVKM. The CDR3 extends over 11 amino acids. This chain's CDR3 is CASSLRGELYF. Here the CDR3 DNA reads TGTGCCAGCAGTTTGAGGGGGGAATTGTACTTC.

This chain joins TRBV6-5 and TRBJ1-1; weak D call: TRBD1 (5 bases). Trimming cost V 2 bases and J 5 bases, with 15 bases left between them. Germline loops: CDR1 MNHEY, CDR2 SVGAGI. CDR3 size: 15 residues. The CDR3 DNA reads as TGTGCCAGCAGTTACGGGAGGCAGGGAAGTACTGAAGCTTTCTTT. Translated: CASSYGRQGSTEAFF.

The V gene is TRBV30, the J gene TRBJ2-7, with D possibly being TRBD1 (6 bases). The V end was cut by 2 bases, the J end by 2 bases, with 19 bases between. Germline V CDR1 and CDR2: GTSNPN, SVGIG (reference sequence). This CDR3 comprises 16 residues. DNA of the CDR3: TGTGCCTGGAGTACCCGGGGTAGGGGGAGAGCCTACGAGCAGTACTTC. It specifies CAWSTRGRGRAYEQYF.

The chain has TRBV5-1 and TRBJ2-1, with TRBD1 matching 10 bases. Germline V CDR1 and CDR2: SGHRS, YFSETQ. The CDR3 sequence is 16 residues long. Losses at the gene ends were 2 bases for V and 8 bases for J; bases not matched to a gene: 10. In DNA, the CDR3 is TGCGCCAGCAGCTTCGGGACAGGGGTACTGATAGATGAGCAGTTCTTC. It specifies CASSFGTGVLIDEQFF.